This T cell receptor beta chain derives from a study of T cell responses to AZD1222 COVID-19 vaccine. Study observations and caveats: Spike-specific TCR breadth and depth both grew after two AZD1222 doses. Without day 14 samples, only post-peak T cell repertoires were studied.

Comments on this clone: The antigen is not known.

Clones were read by immunoSEQ multiplex PCR, and TCRdb kept only the in-frame ones, dropping some. The data contain about 93,000 clones, 85% to 90% of them seen just once; the ten biggest clones take up less than 3%. V shed 7 bases and J shed 9 bases, with 16 bases lying between them. The CDR3 sequence is 12 residues long. Germline V CDR1 and CDR2: SQVTM, ANQGSEA. This specimen consisted of peripheral blood, obtained 28 days after the second AZD1222 dose. This chain joins TRBV29-1 and TRBJ2-1; D might be TRBD1 (6 bases). The TCR sequence derives from an adult who received the AZD1222 COVID-19 vaccine. The DNA for the CDR3 is TGCAGCGCCCGTAGGGGGTGGCGTGAGCAGTTCTTC. This sequence encodes CSARRGWREQFF.